These 20 T cell receptor beta chains share one sample of origin, sequenced in a study of cytomegalovirus exposure and HLA in healthy donors. With 60 Vbeta and 13 Jbeta primers, the PCR was carried out. Here immunoSEQ multiplex PCR was the method, and the copy in TCRdb shows in-frame clones only, minus some. Here the sample spans about 140,000 clones, roughly four fifths being singletons. Material for sequencing was PBMCs. All receptors derive from a man between 18 and 29 years old in good health and CMV-seropositive.

This clone was counted once. V is TRBV21-1 and J is TRBJ1-3; TRBD1 is the table's D call and was not checked against the DNA. TRBV21-1 is assigned pseudogene status. The CDR3 runs 14 residues. Written as DNA, the CDR3 is TGTGCCAGCAGCAGCCGGGACAGGGGGCAATCCATATATTTT. This translates into CASSSRDRGQSIYF.

This clone was detected once. V usage is TRBV19 and J usage is TRBJ1-5; no reliable D call. The CDR3 runs 13 residues. The V and J ends lost 5 bases and 2 bases respectively, with 7 bases between them. CDR1 and CDR2 from the germline V gene are LNHDA and SQIVND (reference sequence). The CDR3 sequence: CASSHGGNQPQHF. The CDR3 region has the DNA TGTGCCAGTAGTCACGGGGGCAATCAGCCCCAGCATTTT.

This clone has only a few counts. The chain links TRBV7-2 to TRBJ1-3; D is unclear. The CDR3 has 13 amino acids. Germline lookup yields CDR1 SGHTA and CDR2 FQGNSA. Trimming pared 2 bases from V and 3 bases from J, leaving 5 bases between. The CDR3: CASSLSVGNTIYF. The CDR3 DNA reads as TGTGCCAGCAGCTTATCCGTTGGAAACACCATATATTTT.

This chain links TRBV5-1 with TRBJ1-3; 9 bases match TRBD1. With V trimmed by 4 bases and J by 2 bases, 10 bases remained unmatched. This CDR3 contains 17 residues. Germline-derived CDR1 and CDR2 are SGHRS and YFSETQ. CDR3 loop: CASSPGTGIDAGNTIYF. Written as DNA, the CDR3 is TGCGCCAGCAGCCCCGGGACAGGGATAGACGCTGGAAACACCATATATTTT.

This chain uses TRBV5-1 with TRBJ2-7; D perhaps matches TRBD2 (6 bases). From germline, CDR1 is SGHRS and CDR2 YFSETQ. There are 11 residues in the CDR3. Trimming removed 4 bases from V and 7 bases from J, with 9 bases in between. The CDR3 region is CASSLGLEQYF. The CDR3 DNA reads as TGCGCCAGCAGCCTCGGACTAGAGCAGTACTTC.

V and J are TRBV6-1 and TRBJ2-1; possible D gene TRBD1, 6 bases. The germline V and J ends were trimmed by 1 base and 7 bases, with 11 bases remaining between them. CDR1 is MNHNS and CDR2 is SASEGT in the germline V gene. There are 14 residues in the CDR3. For the CDR3, the DNA is TGTGCCAGCAGTGAAGTAACAGGGTTGAATGAGCAGTTCTTC. As protein: CASSEVTGLNEQFF.

The V and J genes are TRBV18 and TRBJ2-1, with D possibly being TRBD2 (5 bases). The germline V gene encodes CDR1 KGHSH and CDR2 LQKENI. The V and J ends lost 0 bases and 3 bases respectively, with 18 bases between them. This CDR3 contains 18 residues. The CDR3 DNA is TGTGCCAGCTCACCACCCCTCCGAGAGCGGAGCTTCTACAATGAGCAGTTCTTC. It is translated as CASSPPLRERSFYNEQFF.

The chain recombines TRBV6-5 with TRBJ1-1; perhaps TRBD1 as D (6 bases). V lost 10 bases, J lost 2 bases, and 20 bases lay in between. The CDR3 length is 15 residues. Germline assignment: CDR1 MNHEY and CDR2 SVGAGI. The DNA of the CDR3 is TGTGCCACTAAGATACGGGACATCACAAACACTGAAGCTTTCTTT. This sequence encodes CATKIRDITNTEAFF.

This clone was observed once. In the same sample, other DNA sequences code for this CDR3. The chain links TRBV19 to TRBJ2-7; perhaps TRBD2 as D (5 bases). Germline CDR1 and CDR2: LNHDA and SQIVND (reference sequence). This CDR3 contains 12 residues. With 5 bases removed from V and 2 bases from J, the gap between germline ends came to 7 bases. The CDR3 reads CASSPGTYEQYF. CDR3 bases: TGTGCCAGTAGTCCCGGGACCTACGAGCAGTACTTC.

This rearrangement joins TRBV5-6 to TRBJ2-1, with 7 bases aligning to TRBD2. V trimming: 0 bases; J trimming: 7 bases; junction bases outside the gene matches: 10. From germline, CDR1 is SGHDT and CDR2 YYEEEE. The CDR3 has 16 residues. CDR3 loop: CASSLAGGGPWNEQFF. The CDR3 DNA follows: TGTGCCAGCAGCTTGGCCGGGGGAGGGCCGTGGAATGAGCAGTTCTTC.

DNA of the CDR3: TGTGCCACCTCCTGGACAGGGGGCGCTGGGGCCAACGTCCTGACTTTC. Translation: CATSWTGGAGANVLTF. This chain connects TRBV19 to TRBJ2-6, with 11 bases aligning to TRBD1. CDR1 and CDR2 (germline): LNHDA, SQIVND (reference sequence). V shed 10 bases and J 2 bases; nucleotides not matched to a gene: 7. The CDR3 loop spans 16 amino acids.

This clone came up a few times. The V gene is TRBV19, the J gene TRBJ1-1; TRBD1 matches 9 bases. The CDR3 runs to 14 residues. Germline assignment: CDR1 LNHDA and CDR2 SQIVND (reference sequence). Unmatched junction bases numbered 4, after V lost 5 bases and J lost 3 bases. The CDR3 DNA reads TGTGCCAGTAGTTCGGGACAGGGTTACACTGAAGCTTTCTTT. Translating gives CASSSGQGYTEAFF.

The chain couples TRBV10-3 to TRBJ2-7; 7 bases match TRBD1. The germline V gene has CDR1 ENHRY and CDR2 SYGVKD. CDR3 length: 12 residues. Trimming removed 2 bases from V and 6 bases from J; junction bases left unmatched: 1. Written as DNA, the CDR3 is TGTGCCATCAGTGAGGGACAGGCCGAGCAGTACTTC. It encodes CAISEGQAEQYF.

The chain carries TRBV30 and TRBJ2-5; D remains unclear. The DNA end is a closer match to TRBJ2-7, so the J assignment may be wrong. The CDR3 totals 12 residues. Germline V CDR1 and CDR2: GTSNPN, SVGIG (reference sequence). The CDR3 sequence: CAWRQQGYEQYF. CDR3 DNA: TGTGCCTGGAGACAGCAAGGCTACGAGCAGTACTTC.

The gene calls are TRBV4-1 and TRBJ2-7; the D is unclear. Germline CDR1 MGHRA, CDR2 YSYEKL. The V end lost 1 base, the J end lost 0 bases, and 16 bases lay between the germline ends. CDR3 size: 17 residues. CDR3 residues: CASSQAAATRSSYEQYF. DNA of the CDR3: TGCGCCAGCAGCCAAGCGGCGGCTACAAGGAGCTCCTACGAGCAGTACTTC.

Turning to this clone: The junction departs from the called germline gene at one end, perhaps through a read error. The J gene is TRBJ1-2, the V gene TRBV7-9; 7 bases align to TRBD1. CDR3 length: 15 amino acids. The germline CDR1 and CDR2 sequences are SEHNR and FQNEAQ (reference sequence). The CDR3 protein is CSSSSLRGENYGYTF. CDR3 bases: TGTTCCAGCAGCTCCCTCAGGGGGGAGAACTATGGCTACACCTTC. Supplemented by reference TRBV7-9 and TRBJ1-2, the full variable domain reads DTGVSQNPRHKITKRGQNVTFRCDPISEHNRLYWYRQTLGQGPEFLTYFQNEAQLEKSRLLSDRFSAERPKGSFSTLEIQRTEQGDSAMYLCSSSSLRGENYGYTFGSGTRLTVV.

The chain combines TRBV2 with TRBJ1-5, with D unclear. Trimming stripped 3 bases from V and 7 bases from J, with 10 bases between. Germline CDR1 reads SNHLY; CDR2 reads FYNNEI. This CDR3 is 13 amino acids long. CDR3 sequence reads: CASSEAGGQPQHF. DNA of the CDR3: TGTGCCAGCAGTGAGGCGGGAGGACAGCCCCAGCATTTT.

This chain links TRBV6-5 with TRBJ1-4; D may be TRBD1 (5 bases). Germline V gene sequence: CDR1 MNHEY, CDR2 SVGAGI. The V gene lost 7 bases and the J gene lost 7 bases, with 16 bases spanning the gap. This CDR3 is built from 14 residues. DNA of the CDR3: TGTGCCAGCAAATTTGGGCAGGGCGGTGAAAAACTGTTTTTT. This gives the protein CASKFGQGGEKLFF.

This chain links TRBV10-3 with TRBJ2-5; D is perhaps TRBD1 (7 bases). The CDR3 runs 14 residues. Trimming removed 10 bases at V and 4 bases at J, with 19 bases between. Per germline, CDR1 ENHRY and CDR2 SYGVKD. CDR3 sequence reads: CASAGRQGRETQYF. As DNA, the CDR3 is TGTGCCAGCGCCGGGAGACAGGGTCGAGAGACCCAGTACTTC.

The chain couples TRBV4-2 to TRBJ2-5; tentative D call: TRBD2 (6 bases). The length of the CDR3 is 16 residues. From germline, CDR1 is LGHNA and CDR2 YNFKEQ. Trimming stripped 1 base from V and 5 bases from J, with 17 bases between. The CDR3 DNA sequence: TGTGCCAGCAGCCAAGGAAGGAGGGGTCCTGAGGAGACCCAGTACTTC. Protein: CASSQGRRGPEETQYF.